This record covers a single T cell receptor beta chain. The sample is drawn from a study of OX40 agonist ivuxolimab in advanced cancers. Assay used: immunoSEQ multiplex PCR; TCRdb lists only in-frame clones, some missing. The repertoire holds about 50,000 clones, with about 90% as singletons. Autoimmune disease history or systemic immunosuppression led to patient exclusion. CDR3 length: 13 residues. Germline V gene sequence: CDR1 MNHEY, CDR2 SMNVEV (reference sequence). V shed 5 bases, J shed 9 bases, and the junction held 2 bases outside the gene matches. The TCR originated in an adult with an advanced solid tumor such as melanoma, head and neck, liver or kidney cancer. The chain employs TRBV27 and TRBJ1-6; TRBD1 agrees at 9 bases. The sequencing here drew on CD4+ or CD8+ T cells sorted from blood, taken in a trial of the OX40 agonist ivuxolimab. The CDR3 sequence: CASSPGQGSPLHF. The CDR3 DNA is TGTGCCAGCAGTCCGGGACAGGGTTCACCCCTCCACTTT.